The T cell receptor beta chain under discussion was sequenced for a study of regulatory T cells in long-lasting Graves disease. A word on this clonotype: Antigen specificity is unknown.

General study points: Persistent cases favored TRBV28, TRBJ1-2 and TRBJ2-5.

The time point denotes: newly diagnosed GD, antithyroid drugs for less than 3 months. There was RNA extracted from PBMCs, and the TCR library was made from it. Diagnosis followed American Thyroid Association guidelines for Graves' disease. The CDR3 is 12 amino acids. Germline lookup yields CDR1 MNHEY and CDR2 SMNVEV (reference sequence). V was cut by 7 bases and J by 7 bases, with 13 bases left in between. Arm-PCR of CDR3 regions and iRepertoire HTBI primers were the basis on which TCR beta libraries were built. TCRdb reprocessed the multiplex PCR reads via MiXCR and lists one record per CDR3 protein. The sample consists of some 240,000 distinct CDR3 sequences, around 20% of them appearing once. These data were also filed under a second study, of T cells in Graves' hyperthyroidism and ophthalmopathy. That report notes: In the blood, most expanded thyroid clonotypes above 0.001 appeared as well.

The chain has TRBV27 and TRBJ1-2, with D perhaps TRBD1 (6 bases). The sample in question was peripheral blood mononuclear cells (PBMCs), obtained at new diagnosis, from a patient treated with antithyroid drugs. The origin of this receptor is a woman aged 25-40 years with Graves disease. This CDR3 is CASKQGDGGYTF. The CDR3, as DNA: TGTGCCAGCAAACAGGGTGACGGTGGCTACACCTTC.